The entry below gives a single T cell receptor beta chain sequence along with its context. This record comes from a study of blood T cell repertoires in COVID-19. Study details: Collection of acute and convalescent COVID-19 samples took place in the United States, Italy and Spain. The analysed material was cDNA or gDNA that came from T cells, B-cell-depleted T cells, or PBMCs.

Authors' analysis steps: It was from reference gene primer amplification that nucleated cell counts were estimated. The assay was immunoSEQ multiplex PCR, and TCRdb's table has in-frame clones only and misses some. D and trimming come from the DNA, and the V and J calls and clone size come from that table. There are roughly 80,000 clones in the sample; about nine tenths occur only once, and roughly 15% lies in the top ten. Sequencing was carried out using peripheral blood. This receptor was identified in an elderly man in a cohort sampled during active COVID-19.

CDR3 nucleotide sequence: TGTGCCAGCAGGATGGACAGGGGTGAGGGGTTTGAGCAGTTCTTC. The encoded protein is CASRMDRGEGFEQFF. The chain combines TRBV6-5 with TRBJ2-1; TRBD1 matches 9 bases. V lost 6 bases and J lost 9; bases outside the gene matches: 12. CDR3 length: 15 amino acids. The germline V gene has CDR1 MNHEY and CDR2 SVGAGI.